The 17 T cell receptor beta chains below all came from one sample that was sequenced in a study of tissue T cells after allogeneic stem cell transplantation. This table comes from immunoSEQ multiplex PCR, and its TCRdb copy is limited to in-frame clones, with some not included. The sample shows 40,000 to 60,000 clones, roughly 75% of them seen only once. Sequenced material: sorted cells pooled from one or two spleens. Receptor source: a pool of C57BL/6 mice in good health.

About this clone itself: The gene symbols are mouse symbols. The missing CDR3 end, 1 residue past where the read stops, is filled in from the germline J gene. J is TRBJ2-4 and V is TRBV19; 7 bases are shared with TRBD1. Germline lookup yields CDR1 FNHDT and CDR2 SITEND (reference sequence). V shed 6 bases, J shed 3 bases, and the junction held 10 bases outside the gene matches. The CDR3 covers 15 residues. The CDR3 spells CASTLARQGQNTLYF. The CDR3 bases that were read are TGTGCCAGCACCCTAGCTCGACAGGGACAAAACACCTTGTAC.

About this clone: Mouse germline and gene names are used. The sequenced fragment ends 1 residue before the CDR3 boundary, so the rest is inferred from the germline J gene. The chain couples TRBV13-1 to TRBJ1-5; D not certain. The germline V gene has CDR1 NSHNY and CDR2 SYGAGN. The V end lost 4 bases, the J end lost 6 bases, and 8 bases lay between the germline ends. There are 12 residues in the CDR3. The CDR3 protein is CASSMQPQAPLF. The DNA read from the CDR3 is TGTGCCAGCAGTATGCAACCCCAGGCTCCGCTT.

This clone turned up a few times. Gene names denote mouse genes. The sequenced fragment ends 1 residue before the CDR3 boundary, so the rest is inferred from the germline J gene. This chain connects TRBV1 to TRBJ2-1; 10 nucleotides align to TRBD2. This CDR3 spans 15 amino acids. Unmatched junction bases numbered 3, after V lost 6 bases and J lost 1 base. Germline V CDR1 and CDR2: NSQYPW, LRSPGD (reference sequence). The DNA read from the CDR3 is TGCACCTGCAGGTCGACTGGGGGGAACTATGCTGAGCAGTTC. Protein product: CTCRSTGGNYAEQF. The entire CDR3 is CTCRSTGGNYAEQFF. Using reference TRBV1 and TRBJ2-1 for the parts outside the CDR3, the full variable domain is VTLLEQNPRWRLVPRGQAVNLRCILKNSQYPWMSWYQQDLQKQLQWLFTLRSPGDKEVKSLPGADYLATRVTDTELRLQVANMSQGRTLYCTCRSTGGNYAEQFFGPGTRLTVL.

This clone was counted only a few times. Mouse gene names and germline throughout. The read ends 1 residue early relative to the CDR3; the germline J gene fills the gap. Other DNA sequences in the sample encode the same CDR3. The chain employs TRBV31 and TRBJ2-7, with 11 bases that match TRBD2. Trimming took 0 bases from V and 3 from J; bases not matched to a gene: 1. Germline CDR1 is GKSSPN and CDR2 is SITVG. This CDR3 spans 14 amino acids. The CDR3 region is CAWSLGTGGYEQYF. Incomplete CDR3 DNA: TGTGCCTGGAGTCTTGGGACTGGGGGCTATGAACAGTAC.

Worth noting for this clone: Gene names and germline refer to mouse. Read coverage stops 1 residue before the CDR3 terminus; the germline J gene supplies the remainder. This chain links TRBV1 with TRBJ1-1; D not certain. This CDR3 has 14 residues. The V gene lost 4 bases and the J gene lost 0 bases, with 9 bases spanning the gap. The germline CDR1 and CDR2 sequences are NSQYPW and LRSPGD (reference sequence). Incomplete CDR3 DNA: TGCACCTGCAGTGGTGACACTGCAAACACAGAAGTCTTC. Translation gives CTCSGDTANTEVF. Given in full, the CDR3 is CTCSGDTANTEVFF.

A remark on this clone: Mouse gene names apply. The missing CDR3 end, 1 residue past where the read stops, is filled in from the germline J gene. The chain couples TRBV1 to TRBJ2-7, with D unclear. CDR3 length: 16 amino acids. CDR1 and CDR2 (germline): NSQYPW, LRSPGD (reference sequence). V shed 0 bases and J shed 0 bases, with 12 bases lying between them. The DNA read from the CDR3 is TGCACCTGCAGTGCAGATCTGGCCAGGAGCTCCTATGAACAGTAC. The encoded protein is CTCSADLARSSYEQY. The full CDR3 reads CTCSADLARSSYEQYF.

To note about this clone: Gene labels here are mouse ones. With the read ending 1 residue before the CDR3 end, the germline J gene is used to fill in that end. The V and J genes are TRBV12-1 and TRBJ2-3, with TRBD2 matching 11 bases. The germline V gene encodes CDR1 SGHSN and CDR2 HYEKVE. Trimming removed 4 bases from V and 0 bases from J; junction bases left unmatched: 5. This CDR3 contains 16 residues. CDR3 sequence: CASSPTGGASAETLYF. The covered CDR3 bases are TGTGCCAGCTCCCCTACTGGGGGGGCGAGTGCAGAAACGCTGTAT.

Regarding this clone: Genes and germline are mouse. The read ends 1 residue shy of where the CDR3 ends; the end is completed using the germline J gene. The V gene is TRBV12-1, the J gene TRBJ2-2; D ambiguous. Trimming took off 2 bases at V and 4 bases at J, with 10 bases between the two ends. CDR3 size: 14 residues. CDR1 is SGHSN and CDR2 is HYEKVE in the germline V gene. The CDR3 spells CASSPLTSTGQLYF. The DNA read from the CDR3 is TGTGCCAGCTCTCCCCTGACATCCACCGGGCAGCTCTAC. Using reference TRBV12-1 and TRBJ2-2 for the parts outside the CDR3, the full variable domain is DSGVVQSPRHIIKEKGGRSVLTCIPISGHSNVVWYQQTLGKELKFLIQHYEKVERDKGFLPSRFSVQQFDDYHSEMNMSALELEDSAMYFCASSPLTSTGQLYFGEGSKLTVL.

This clone has just a few counts. Here the gene names and germline are mouse. Read coverage stops 1 residue before the CDR3 terminus; the germline J gene supplies the remainder. This chain links TRBV14 with TRBJ2-7; no reliable D call. This CDR3 spans 11 amino acids. Trimming removed 2 bases from V and 3 bases from J, with 3 bases in between. Germline V gene lookup returns CDR1 SGHDT and CDR2 FRDEAV. Incomplete CDR3 DNA: TGTGCCAGCAGTTTACTCTATGAACAGTAC. It codes for CASSLLYEQY. The whole CDR3 reads CASSLLYEQYF.

With regard to this clone: The gene symbols are mouse symbols. The CDR3 is cut off 1 residue early in the read; its end comes from the germline J gene. The V and J genes are TRBV19 and TRBJ1-4, with D unclear. V lost 2 bases to trimming and J lost 0 bases, with 5 bases between them. CDR1 and CDR2 from the germline V gene are FNHDT and SITEND (reference sequence). This CDR3 spans 14 amino acids. The DNA read from the CDR3 is TGTGCCAGCAGTATCGGCCTTTCCAACGAAAGATTATTT. Translating gives CASSIGLSNERLF. The whole CDR3 sequence is CASSIGLSNERLFF.

Note on this clone: The gene names here belong to mouse. The read is 1 residue too short to cover the CDR3 end, so that end is filled in from the germline J gene. The rearrangement joins TRBV5 to TRBJ2-1; TRBD2 matches at 14 bases. CDR3 length: 15 residues. V lost 4 bases to trimming and J lost 9 bases; unmatched junction nucleotides: 5. Germline V gives CDR1 LGHNA, CDR2 YNLKQL (reference sequence). CDR3 region: CASSRRDWGGVEQFF. CDR3 bases read: TGTGCCAGCAGCCGCCGGGACTGGGGGGGCGTTGAGCAGTTC.

A few counts support this clone. Gene names are the mouse ones. The observed sequence ends 1 residue before the CDR3 terminus, with the missing tail filled in from the germline J gene. The chain has TRBV2 and TRBJ2-7; 10 bases map to TRBD2. This CDR3 spans 15 amino acids. V was pared by 0 bases and J by 4 bases, with 3 bases of the junction left unmatched. From germline, CDR1 is LGHNA and CDR2 YSYQKL. The CDR3 bases that were read are TGTGCCAGCAGCCAAGACTACTGGGGGGGGTATGAACAGTAC. Translated, it gives CASSQDYWGGYEQY. The entire CDR3 sequence reads CASSQDYWGGYEQYF.

About this clone: Here the gene names and germline are mouse. With the read ending 1 residue before the CDR3 end, the germline J gene is used to fill in that end. The chain employs TRBV13-1 and TRBJ2-1; 8 positions match TRBD2. This CDR3 contains 16 residues. Germline values: CDR1 NSHNY, CDR2 SYGAGN. Germline trimming cut 0 bases from V and 5 bases from J; bases unmatched to any gene: 7. CDR3 bases read: TGTGCCAGCAGTGATGCATCGGGGGGGCGCCATGCTGAGCAGTTC. Amino acid sequence: CASSDASGGRHAEQF. The full CDR3 is CASSDASGGRHAEQFF.

This clone was seen only a few times. Gene names follow the mouse nomenclature. The read ends 1 residue early relative to the CDR3; the germline J gene fills the gap. V usage is TRBV2 and J usage is TRBJ1-1, with no clear D. The CDR3 has 13 residues. Germline V gene lookup returns CDR1 LGHNA and CDR2 YSYQKL. Trimming pared 3 bases from V and 1 base from J, leaving 6 bases between. Here the CDR3 reads CASSHNRNTEVFF. The sequenced part of the CDR3 DNA is TGTGCCAGCAGCCACAACAGGAACACAGAAGTCTTC.

This clone occurred a few times. A much larger clone sits a single nucleotide away, making a read error possible. Germline and genes: mouse. The observed sequence ends 1 residue before the CDR3 terminus, with the missing tail filled in from the germline J gene. This chain connects TRBV15 to TRBJ2-7; D unclear. The CDR3 covers 11 residues. The V gene's germline CDR1 is SGHND and CDR2 FRSKSL. Trimming took 5 bases from V and 0 from J, leaving 2 bases between them. The CDR3 DNA, read in part, is TGTGCCAGCAGTCCCTCCTATGAACAGTAC. Protein product: CASSPSYEQY. The CDR3, in full, reads CASSPSYEQYF.

The sample holds one count of this clone. Mouse gene names apply. The read ends 1 residue before the CDR3 terminus; that terminus is restored from the germline J gene. This chain joins TRBV20 and TRBJ1-1; D unclear. V lost 6 bases and J lost 4, with 12 bases in between. Germline CDR1 GFQATS, CDR2 STVNSAI. CDR3 length equals 12 residues. The chain's CDR3 is CGASRGSTEVFF. The sequenced part of the CDR3 DNA is TGTGGTGCCTCCCGAGGGAGCACAGAAGTCTTC.

In the case of this clone: The germline and genes are mouse ones. Read coverage stops 1 residue before the CDR3 terminus; the germline J gene supplies the remainder. The J gene is TRBJ2-3, the V gene TRBV3; TRBD1 aligns across 7 bases. CDR3 length equals 14 residues. CDR1 is SNHLY and CDR2 is FYNGKV in the germline V gene (reference sequence). V shed 5 bases and J 0 bases; nucleotides not matched to a gene: 2. Incomplete CDR3 DNA: TGTGCCAGCAGCCCGGGACAGAGTGCAGAAACGCTGTAT. Protein sequence: CASSPGQSAETLY. The full-length CDR3 reads as CASSPGQSAETLYF.